Following are 10 T cell receptor beta chains from one sample sequenced in a study of Ad26.COV2.S vaccination and SARS-CoV-2 variants. The method was immunoSEQ multiplex PCR; TCRdb's version includes in-frame clones alone and lacks a portion of them. This sample has about 350,000 clones, with around nine tenths found just once. Treatment in this sample: 19 received Ad26.COV2.S at low or high dose, single or two shots; 5 received placebo; per-sample allocation not given. After the first vaccine or placebo injection, samples were drawn on day 63. The input for sequencing was peripheral blood, taken in a trial of Ad26.COV2.S vaccine versus placebo. All receptors derive from a person aged 18-65 years who received the Ad26.COV2.S COVID-19 vaccine or a placebo.

This clone has just one count. The rearrangement uses TRBV6-2 or TRBV6-3 and TRBJ1-1; D perhaps matches TRBD1 (5 bases). This CDR3 is built from 13 residues. V dropped 4 bases and J dropped 7 bases, with 13 bases sitting between them. In germline, CDR1 is MNHEY, CDR2 SVGEGT. CDR3 DNA sequence: TGTGCCAGCAGTTTGGGGGGGTACAGTGAAGCTTTCTTT. Protein sequence: CASSLGGYSEAFF.

The gene calls are TRBV25-1 and TRBJ2-5, with 9 bases matching TRBD1. V gave up 3 bases and J gave up 3 bases; unmatched junction bases: 5. The CDR3 has 15 residues. Germline V gene data show CDR1 as MGHDK and CDR2 as SYGVNS. This CDR3 reads CASSEGGTGKETQYF. The DNA for the CDR3 is TGTGCCAGCAGTGAGGGGGGGACAGGGAAAGAGACCCAGTACTTC.

The J gene is TRBJ2-1, the V gene TRBV11-3, with TRBD2 matching 12 bases. Germline V gene data show CDR1 as SGHNT and CDR2 as YENEEA. The CDR3 covers 14 residues. Trimming removed 5 bases from V and 5 bases from J; junction bases left unmatched: 1. Here the CDR3 reads CASSASGRDNEQFF. CDR3 DNA sequence: TGTGCCAGCAGCGCTAGCGGGAGGGACAATGAGCAGTTCTTC.

The J gene is TRBJ1-1, the V gene TRBV12-3 or TRBV12-4; the D is unclear. Between the trimmed V and J ends, which lost 2 bases and 3 bases, there was a span of 7 bases. The CDR3 is 13 amino acids. The CDR3 region has the DNA TGTGCCAGCAGTTTACAGGCGGACACTGAAGCTTTCTTT. It codes for CASSLQADTEAFF.

The rearrangement links TRBV5-4 to TRBJ2-1; D might be TRBD1 (5 bases). The CDR3 contains 15 residues. The germline CDR1 and CDR2 sequences are SGHNT and YYREEE (reference sequence). V dropped 0 bases and J dropped 0 bases, with 7 bases sitting between them. CDR3 sequence: CASSLGQLSYNEQFF. In DNA form, the CDR3 reads TGTGCCAGCAGCTTGGGACAGCTCTCCTACAATGAGCAGTTCTTC.

The chain uses TRBV11-2 and TRBJ2-1, with 11 bases that match TRBD2. Germline values: CDR1 SGHAT, CDR2 FQNNGV. The CDR3 covers 18 residues. V shed 1 base, J shed 7 bases, and the junction held 12 bases outside the gene matches. CDR3 sequence (DNA): TGTGCCAGCAGCTTAGGACTAGCGGGGTCTACTAAGGTGAATGAGCAGTTCTTC. It specifies CASSLGLAGSTKVNEQFF.

The chain couples TRBV4-1 to TRBJ2-3; possibly TRBD2 for D (6 bases). Germline V lookup: CDR1 MGHRA, CDR2 YSYEKL. Trimming cost V 4 bases and J 1 base, with 12 bases left between them. CDR3 length equals 15 residues. The DNA for the CDR3 is TGCGCCAGCAGCCGAACTAGCTCCGGCACAGATACGCAGTATTTT. Translation gives CASSRTSSGTDTQYF.

Only one count was recorded for this clone. CDR3 sequence reads: CAWRGSGGGTIYF. The CDR3 DNA reads as TGTGCCTGGAGGGGGTCCGGAGGGGGCACCATATATTTT. The chain links TRBV30 to TRBJ1-3; TRBD1 is a possible D gene (6 bases). V lost 3 bases and J lost 9, with 15 bases in between. Per the germline V gene, CDR1 is GTSNPN and CDR2 is SVGIG (reference sequence). The CDR3 is 13 residues long.

The J gene is TRBJ1-4, the V gene TRBV5-1; D is perhaps TRBD1 (5 bases). Trimming pared 0 bases from V and 0 bases from J, leaving 9 bases between. CDR3 length: 16 amino acids. Germline CDR1 reads SGHRS; CDR2 reads YFSETQ. The CDR3 DNA is TGCGCCAGCAGCTTGGGGCTAGGGGCAACTAATGAAAAACTGTTTTTT. Translation: CASSLGLGATNEKLFF.

The CDR3 protein is CASSLGWVNTEAFF. Here the CDR3 DNA reads TGTGCCAGCAGTTTGGGGTGGGTAAACACTGAAGCTTTCTTT. The rearrangement joins TRBV28 to TRBJ1-1; D is ambiguous. Germline lookup yields CDR1 MDHEN and CDR2 SYDVKM. There are 14 residues in the CDR3. Trimming stripped 3 bases from V and 2 bases from J, with 10 bases between. Complete variable domain (other parts from reference TRBV28 and TRBJ1-1): DVKVTQSSRYLVKRTGEKVFLECVQDMDHENMFWYRQDPGLGLRLIYFSYDVKMKEKGDIPEGYSVSREKKERFSLILESASTNQTSMYLCASSLGWVNTEAFFGQGTRLTVV.